This TCR beta chain was profiled in a study of healthy donors' naive CD4 and CD8 T cells. Turning to this clonotype: The antigen remains undetermined.

Study findings and constraints: Positive CDR3 charge linked to CD4+ cells, negative to CD8+ cells.

A linear amplification protocol produced the TCR libraries from about 0.45 ug of total RNA. From the reads, TCRdb called clonotypes with MiXCR, one entry per CDR3 protein. The repertoire holds approximately 180,000 distinct CDR3 sequences, with 65% to 80% as singletons. CD4+CD8-CD45RO-CD45RA+ cells were naive CD4+; CD8+CD4-CD45RA+CD27bright cells were naive CD8+. The receptor was isolated from a pool of human donors in good health; the sample pools cells from several healthy donors. Sequenced sample: naive CD4+ and CD8+ T cells sorted from blood, pooled from several donors.

CDR3 sequence (DNA): TGTGCCAGCAGCTTAGGGTTTTACGAGCAGTACTTC. Translated, it gives CASSLGFYEQYF. The gene calls are TRBV11-2 and TRBJ2-7; no clear D gene. Germline values: CDR1 SGHAT, CDR2 FQNNGV. The CDR3 sequence is 12 residues long. Trimming removed 1 base from V and 4 bases from J, with 5 bases in between.